This TCR beta chain appears in the sequencing data of a study of post-analysis software for immune sequencing data (dated by TCRdb to about 2015). Looking at the study overall: The recorded disease courses included relapsing-remitting, secondary progressive and progressive-relapsing multiple sclerosis, and some patients had no subtype annotation. A subset of samples was prepared in parallel using single-end sample barcoding, then pooled and co-amplified after Illumina adapter ligation. The patient repertoires were set against about 10 previously published healthy control repertoires from donors whose ages ranged from 6 to 25 years.

Paper-wide results and their limitations: Direct clustering with F measure revealed strong co-clustering of samples prepared in the same batch, which led to a batch-effect correction. The multiple sclerosis patient group was slightly younger than the control group. Patients showed significantly higher frequencies than controls for a handful of TRBV segments, among them TRBV5-6, TRBV5-1 and TRBV20-1. Normalized Chao1 diversity was significantly lower in multiple sclerosis patients than controls, suggesting substantial peripheral T-cell clonal expansion.

This clonotype was observed a handful of times. Which antigen it targets is not known. The input lacks base qualities; no much larger clone sits a single base away. Library preparation used PCR. TCRdb names Illumina HiSeq 2500 as the instrument used. To reduce PCR and sequencing biases, unique molecular identifiers were incorporated into the TCR beta cDNA libraries. Some 500,000 cDNA molecules were obtained per 1 to 10 million input T cells, so each molecule approximated one T cell. Patient libraries were prepared and sequenced with the same protocol used for the earlier healthy control dataset. Within a given batch, samples were prepared together, multiplexed and sequenced on the same HiSeq lane. The source study handled its data this way. MIGEC handled the raw barcoded reads, throwing out single-read molecular identifier groups before consensus assembly and CDR3 extraction. VDJtools was used for post-analysis of the clonotype tables, with diversity normalized by down-sampling every dataset to the smallest sample size. To correct batch-related cross-sample contamination, repertoire overlap clustering matched CDR3 amino acid sequences but not nucleotide sequences. TCRdb reran the public reads through fastp at Q25 and MiXCR, keeping productive beta chains. CDR3 protein duplicates are merged, each entry listing the most common genes and DNA. The V and J calls and clone size are TCRdb's, not the authors'. Across this sample there are roughly 620,000 distinct CDR3 sequences, with 44% seen only once. The ten largest clones take up around 1.7% of the sample.

V and J are truncated by 0 bases and 8 bases respectively, leaving an intervening sequence of 7 bases. CDR1 and CDR2, per the germline V gene, are SQVTM and ANQGSEA. The CDR3 holds 11 amino acids from the cysteine to the phenylalanine. This entry keeps only the CDR3 DNA: 33 bases, framed from base 1. To demonstrate the VDJtools post-analysis software, TCR beta repertoires were profiled from the peripheral blood of roughly 12 young patients with multiple sclerosis. The patients with multiple sclerosis were children and adolescents between about 6 and 15 years of age. Sequencing was carried out using blood. This sequence originates from a girl under 18 with multiple sclerosis. In this chain, TRBV29-1 is recombined with TRBJ1-2; the D gene is unclear. The sequenced DNA: TGCAGCGTTGAAGAAGGAGTAGGCTACACCTTC. Its protein product is CSVEEGVGYTF.